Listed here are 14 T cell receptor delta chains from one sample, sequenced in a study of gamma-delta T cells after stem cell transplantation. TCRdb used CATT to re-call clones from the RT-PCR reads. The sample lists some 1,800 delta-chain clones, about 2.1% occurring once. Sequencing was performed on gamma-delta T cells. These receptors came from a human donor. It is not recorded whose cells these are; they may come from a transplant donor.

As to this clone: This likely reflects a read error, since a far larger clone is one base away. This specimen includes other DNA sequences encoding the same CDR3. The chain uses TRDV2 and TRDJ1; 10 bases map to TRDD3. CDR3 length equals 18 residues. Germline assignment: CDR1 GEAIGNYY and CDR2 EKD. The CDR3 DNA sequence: TGTGCCTGTGACCCAATCAGTACTGGGGGATTATCCACCGATAAGCTCATCTTT. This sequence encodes CACDPISTGGLSTDKLIF.

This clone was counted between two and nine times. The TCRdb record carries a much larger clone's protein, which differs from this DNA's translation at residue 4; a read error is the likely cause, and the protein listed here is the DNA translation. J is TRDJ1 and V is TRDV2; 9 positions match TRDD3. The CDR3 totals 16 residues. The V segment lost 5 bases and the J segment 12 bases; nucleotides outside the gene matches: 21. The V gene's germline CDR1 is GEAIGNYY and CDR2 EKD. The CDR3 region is CACATLGDGGDKRIIF. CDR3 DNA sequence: TGTGCCTGTGCCACGCTGGGGGATGGGGGCGATAAAAGGATCATCTTT.

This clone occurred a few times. As DNA, the CDR3 is TGTGCCTGTGACCCATTGGGGGACCTCACCGATAAACTCATCTTT. It is translated as CACDPLGDLTDKLIF. The chain recombines TRDV2 with TRDJ1; TRDD3 matches 7 bases. Germline V CDR1 and CDR2: GEAIGNYY, EKD. The CDR3 spans 15 residues. V gave up 3 bases and J gave up 1 base; unmatched junction bases: 7.

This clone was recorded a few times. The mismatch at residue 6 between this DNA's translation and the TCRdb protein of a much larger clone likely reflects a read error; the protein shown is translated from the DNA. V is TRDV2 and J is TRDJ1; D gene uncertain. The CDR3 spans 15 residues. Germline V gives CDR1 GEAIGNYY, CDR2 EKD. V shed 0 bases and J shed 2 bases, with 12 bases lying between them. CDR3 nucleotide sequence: TGTGCCTGTGACACCACTATCGAGCAGACCGATAAACTCATCTTT. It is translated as CACDTTIEQTDKLIF.

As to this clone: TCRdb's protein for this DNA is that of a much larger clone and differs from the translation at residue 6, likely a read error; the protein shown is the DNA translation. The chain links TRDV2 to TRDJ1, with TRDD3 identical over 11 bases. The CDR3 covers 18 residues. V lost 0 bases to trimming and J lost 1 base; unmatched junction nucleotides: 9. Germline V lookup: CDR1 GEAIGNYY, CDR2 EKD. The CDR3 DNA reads TGTGCCTGTGACACCGCATCTGGGGGATACTTCTCCACCGATAAACTCATCTTT. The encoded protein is CACDTASGGYFSTDKLIF.

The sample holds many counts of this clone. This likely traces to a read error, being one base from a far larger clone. The CDR3 bases are TGTGCCTGTGACCCCGTGGGTAGGCGGGGGAACGATAAACTCATCTTT. Amino acids: CACDPVGRRGNDKLIF. This chain uses TRDV2 with TRDJ1; tentatively, D is TRDD3 (6 bases). The CDR3 is made up of 16 amino acids. Trimming took off 3 bases at V and 4 bases at J, with 20 bases between the two ends. Germline lookup yields CDR1 GEAIGNYY and CDR2 EKD.

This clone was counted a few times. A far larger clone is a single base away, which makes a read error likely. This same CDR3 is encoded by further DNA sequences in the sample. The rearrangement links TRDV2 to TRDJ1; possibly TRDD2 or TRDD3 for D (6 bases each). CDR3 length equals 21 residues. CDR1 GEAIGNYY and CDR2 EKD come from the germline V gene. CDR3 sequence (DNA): TGTGCCTGTGACCCCCTCCTTCCGCTAATTCAGTCCCTGGGGATTACCGACAAACTCATCTTT. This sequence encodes CACDPLLPLIQSLGITDKLIF.

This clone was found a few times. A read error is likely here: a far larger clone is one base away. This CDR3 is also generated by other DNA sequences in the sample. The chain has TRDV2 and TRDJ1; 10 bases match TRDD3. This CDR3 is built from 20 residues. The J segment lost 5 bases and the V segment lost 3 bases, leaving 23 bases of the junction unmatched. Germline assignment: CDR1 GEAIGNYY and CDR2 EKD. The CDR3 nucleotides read TGTGCCTGTGACTCGATGCTTACTGGGGGATCACCCCAGGAGGCTGATAAACTCATCTTT. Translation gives CACDSMLTGGSPQEADKLIF.

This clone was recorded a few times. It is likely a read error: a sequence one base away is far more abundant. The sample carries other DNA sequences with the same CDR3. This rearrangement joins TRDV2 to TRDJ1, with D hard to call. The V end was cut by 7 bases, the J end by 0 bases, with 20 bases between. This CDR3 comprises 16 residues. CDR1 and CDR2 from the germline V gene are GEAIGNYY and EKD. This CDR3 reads CACDSVRREYTDKLIF. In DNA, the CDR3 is TGTGCCTGCGACTCCGTGAGGCGAGAGTACACCGATAAACTCATCTTT.

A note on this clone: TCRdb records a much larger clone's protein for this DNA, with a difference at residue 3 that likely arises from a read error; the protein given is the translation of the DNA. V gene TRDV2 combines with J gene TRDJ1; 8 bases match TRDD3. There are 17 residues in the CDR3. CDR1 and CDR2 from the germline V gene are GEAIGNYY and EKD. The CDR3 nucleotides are TGTGCCCGTGACACCGTCCGGGGGATATCGTACACCGATAAACTCATCTTT. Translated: CARDTVRGISYTDKLIF.

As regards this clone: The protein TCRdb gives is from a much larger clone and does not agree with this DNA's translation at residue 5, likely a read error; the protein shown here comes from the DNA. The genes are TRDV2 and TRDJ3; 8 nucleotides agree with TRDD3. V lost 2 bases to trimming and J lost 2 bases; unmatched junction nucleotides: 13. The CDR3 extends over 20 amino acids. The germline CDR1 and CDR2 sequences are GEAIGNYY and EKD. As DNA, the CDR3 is TGTGCCTGTGACATCGGCTGGGGGACCCGGAGTGCCTGGGACACCCGACAGATGTTTTTC. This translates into CACDIGWGTRSAWDTRQMFF.

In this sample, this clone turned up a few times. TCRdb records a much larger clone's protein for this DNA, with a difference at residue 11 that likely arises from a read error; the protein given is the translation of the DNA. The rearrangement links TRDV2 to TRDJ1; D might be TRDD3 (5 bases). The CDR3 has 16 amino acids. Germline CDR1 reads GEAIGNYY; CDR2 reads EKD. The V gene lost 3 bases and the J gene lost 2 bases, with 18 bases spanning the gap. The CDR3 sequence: CACDPVGVGRTDKLIF. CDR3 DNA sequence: TGTGCCTGTGACCCGGTGGGCGTGGGGAGAACCGATAAACTCATCTTT.

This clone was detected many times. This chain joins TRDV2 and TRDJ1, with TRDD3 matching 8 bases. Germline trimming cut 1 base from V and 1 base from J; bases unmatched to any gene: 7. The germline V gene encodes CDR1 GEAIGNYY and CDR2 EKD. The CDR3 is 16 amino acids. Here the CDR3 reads CACDTMAGGPTDKLIF. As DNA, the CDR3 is TGTGCCTGTGACACAATGGCTGGGGGACCCACCGATAAACTCATCTTT.

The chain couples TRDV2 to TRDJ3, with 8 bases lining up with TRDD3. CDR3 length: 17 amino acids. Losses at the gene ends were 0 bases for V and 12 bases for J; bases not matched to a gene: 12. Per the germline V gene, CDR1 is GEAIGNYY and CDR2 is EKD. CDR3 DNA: TGTGCCTGTGACACCGGATTCCGGAGTACTGGGGGCCGACAGATGTTTTTC. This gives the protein CACDTGFRSTGGRQMFF.